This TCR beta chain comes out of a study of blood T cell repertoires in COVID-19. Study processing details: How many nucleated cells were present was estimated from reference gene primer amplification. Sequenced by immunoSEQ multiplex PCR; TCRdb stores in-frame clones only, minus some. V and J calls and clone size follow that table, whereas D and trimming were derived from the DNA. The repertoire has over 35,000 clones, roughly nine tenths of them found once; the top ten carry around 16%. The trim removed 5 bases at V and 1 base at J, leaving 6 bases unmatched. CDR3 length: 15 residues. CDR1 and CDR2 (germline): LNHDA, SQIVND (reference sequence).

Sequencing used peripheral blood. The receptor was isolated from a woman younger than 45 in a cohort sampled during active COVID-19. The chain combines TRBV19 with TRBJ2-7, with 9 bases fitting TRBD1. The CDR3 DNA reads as TGTGCCAGTAGTTCGGCGACAGGGGGGTCCTACGAGCAGTACTTC. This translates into CASSSATGGSYEQYF.